The 5 T cell receptor beta chains in this list originate from one sample, sequenced in a study of radiotherapy plus CTLA-4 blockade in lung cancer. TCRdb's copy holds only in-frame clones and misses some; the assay was immunoSEQ multiplex PCR. The data contain tens of thousands of clones, about 78% of them singletons. Material: peripheral blood, obtained from a patient treated with radiotherapy plus ipilimumab. These receptors were taken from a human donor with non-small cell lung cancer who had a partial response to radiotherapy plus ipilimumab. Some clones in this sample may be carry-over from other donors' samples.

V usage is TRBV7-9 and J usage is TRBJ1-4, with 8 nucleotides matching TRBD1. The CDR3 has 15 amino acids. Germline-derived CDR1 and CDR2 are SEHNR and FQNEAQ (reference sequence). Unmatched junction bases numbered 6, after V lost 1 base and J lost 8 bases. CDR3 sequence (DNA): TGTGCCAGCAGCTTAGAGGCAGGGGGCGCGGAAAAACTGTTTTTT. It codes for CASSLEAGGAEKLFF.

The chain combines TRBV5-1 with TRBJ1-2, with TRBD1 identical over 10 bases. V dropped 4 bases and J dropped 4; count of bases not matched to a gene: 10. The V gene's germline CDR1 is SGHRS and CDR2 YFSETQ. The CDR3 loop spans 16 amino acids. The CDR3 DNA reads as TGCGCCAGCAGCCTATCCCCGGGACAGGGGAGCTATGGCTACACCTTC. It encodes CASSLSPGQGSYGYTF. Variable domain in full (rest from reference TRBV5-1 and TRBJ1-2): KAGVTQTPRYLIKTRGQQVTLSCSPISGHRSVSWYQQTPGQGLQFLFEYFSETQRNKGNFPGRFSGRQFSNSRSEMNVSTLELGDSALYLCASSLSPGQGSYGYTFGSGTRLTVV.

This clone turned up a few times. The chain has TRBV19 and TRBJ2-7, with D possibly being TRBD2 (6 bases). Germline loops: CDR1 LNHDA, CDR2 SQIVND (reference sequence). V shed 5 bases and J shed 5 bases, with 16 bases lying between them. The CDR3 has 14 residues. The CDR3 is CASSGEGWGDEQYF. In DNA form, the CDR3 reads TGTGCCAGTAGTGGAGAAGGATGGGGGGACGAGCAGTACTTC.

This chain connects TRBV4-3 to TRBJ1-1; D is possibly TRBD1 (6 bases). V was cut by 5 bases and J by 0 bases, with 10 bases left in between. This CDR3 comprises 14 residues. Germline CDR1 and CDR2: LGHNA and YSLEER. The CDR3 DNA is TGCGCCAGCAGCACGGGACAAATGAACACTGAAGCTTTCTTT. Residues: CASSTGQMNTEAFF.

The V call is TRBV11-2, the J call TRBJ2-7; no clear D gene. V lost 0 bases, J lost 10 bases, and 13 bases lay in between. CDR3 length: 13 amino acids. Germline V gene lookup returns CDR1 SGHAT and CDR2 FQNNGV. CDR3 protein: CASSLELRMYQYF. Here the CDR3 DNA reads TGTGCCAGCAGCTTAGAGCTCAGGATGTATCAGTACTTC.